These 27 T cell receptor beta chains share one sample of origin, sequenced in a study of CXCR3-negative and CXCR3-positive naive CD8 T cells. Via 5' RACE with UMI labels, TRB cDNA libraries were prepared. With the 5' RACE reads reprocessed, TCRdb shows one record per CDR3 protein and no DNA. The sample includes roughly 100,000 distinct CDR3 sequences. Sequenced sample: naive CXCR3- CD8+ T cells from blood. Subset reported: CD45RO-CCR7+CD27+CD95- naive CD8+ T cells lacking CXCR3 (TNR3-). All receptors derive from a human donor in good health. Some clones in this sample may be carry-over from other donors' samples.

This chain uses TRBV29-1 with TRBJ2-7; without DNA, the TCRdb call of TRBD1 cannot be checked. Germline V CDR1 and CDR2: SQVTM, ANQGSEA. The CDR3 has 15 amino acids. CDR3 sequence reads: CSVEERGQETYEQYF.

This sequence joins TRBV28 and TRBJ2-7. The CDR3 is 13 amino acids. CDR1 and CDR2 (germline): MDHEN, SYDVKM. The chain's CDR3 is CASSFGNAYEQYF.

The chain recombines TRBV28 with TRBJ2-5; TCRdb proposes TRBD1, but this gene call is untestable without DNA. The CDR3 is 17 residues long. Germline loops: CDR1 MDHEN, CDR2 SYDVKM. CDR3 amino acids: CASSRPDVEDFQETQYF.

This chain's CDR3 is CSARSGRGYNEQFF. V usage is TRBV20-1 and J usage is TRBJ2-1; TCRdb picks TRBD2, but there is no DNA to check that call. The CDR3 extends over 14 amino acids. Germline V gene sequence: CDR1 DFQATT, CDR2 SNEGSKA (reference sequence).

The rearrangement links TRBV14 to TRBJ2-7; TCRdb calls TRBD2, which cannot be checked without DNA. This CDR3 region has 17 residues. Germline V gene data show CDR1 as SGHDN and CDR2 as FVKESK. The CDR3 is CASSHDSGGGSSYEQYF.

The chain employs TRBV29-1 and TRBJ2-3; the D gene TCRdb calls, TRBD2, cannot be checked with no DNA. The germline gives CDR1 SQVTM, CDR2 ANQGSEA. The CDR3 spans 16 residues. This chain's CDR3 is CSVVGLAATFTDTQYF.

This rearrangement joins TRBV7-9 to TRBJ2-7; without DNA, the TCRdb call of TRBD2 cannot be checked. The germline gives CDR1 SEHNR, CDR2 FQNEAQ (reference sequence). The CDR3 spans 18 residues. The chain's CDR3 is CASSLAGTSGRYSYEQYF.

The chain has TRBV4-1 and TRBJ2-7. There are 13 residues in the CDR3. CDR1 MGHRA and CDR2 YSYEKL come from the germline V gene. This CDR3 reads CASSQDLGQEEYF.

CDR3: CASRTPFRDEKLFF. This rearrangement joins TRBV23-1 to TRBJ1-4; TCRdb indicates TRBD1, and absent DNA this call remains unverified. TRBV23-1 is known as an ORF, though its function is uncertain. This CDR3 is built from 14 residues.

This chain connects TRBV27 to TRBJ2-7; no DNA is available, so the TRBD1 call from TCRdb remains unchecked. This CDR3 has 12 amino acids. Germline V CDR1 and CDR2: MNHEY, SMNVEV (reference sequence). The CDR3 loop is CASRDRGYEQYF.

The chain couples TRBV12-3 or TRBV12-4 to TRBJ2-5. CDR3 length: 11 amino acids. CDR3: CASSFEETQYF.

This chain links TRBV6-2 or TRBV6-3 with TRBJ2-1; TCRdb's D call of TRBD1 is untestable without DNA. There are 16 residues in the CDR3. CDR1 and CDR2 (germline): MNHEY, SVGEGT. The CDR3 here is CASRPLRDRVSDEQFF.

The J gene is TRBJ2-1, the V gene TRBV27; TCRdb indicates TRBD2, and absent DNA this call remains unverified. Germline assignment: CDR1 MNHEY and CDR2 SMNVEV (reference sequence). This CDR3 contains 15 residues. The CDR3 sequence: CASSWTSAEGDEQFF.

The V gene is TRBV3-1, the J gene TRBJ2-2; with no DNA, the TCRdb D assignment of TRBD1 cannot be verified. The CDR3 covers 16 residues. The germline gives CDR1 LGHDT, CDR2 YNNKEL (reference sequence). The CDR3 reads CASSQSGTGGLGELFF.

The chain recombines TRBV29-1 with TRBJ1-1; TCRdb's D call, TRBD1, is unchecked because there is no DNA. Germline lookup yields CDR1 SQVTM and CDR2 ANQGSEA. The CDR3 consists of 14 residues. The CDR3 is CSVIIPRGGTEAFF.

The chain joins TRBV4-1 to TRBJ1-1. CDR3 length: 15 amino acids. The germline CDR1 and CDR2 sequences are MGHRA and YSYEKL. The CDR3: CASSQDLNGDTEAFF.

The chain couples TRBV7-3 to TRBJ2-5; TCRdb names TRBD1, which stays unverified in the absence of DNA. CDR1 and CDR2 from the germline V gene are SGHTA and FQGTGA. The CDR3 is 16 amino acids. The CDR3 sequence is CASSLGTGIRGETQYF.

CDR3 loop: CSVLDGANYGYTF. The chain carries TRBV29-1 and TRBJ1-2. This CDR3 is built from 13 residues. Looked up from germline, CDR1 is SQVTM and CDR2 is ANQGSEA. Full variable domain (remainder filled in from reference TRBV29-1 and TRBJ1-2): SAVISQKPSRDICQRGTSLTIQCQVDSQVTMMFWYRQQPGQSLTLIATANQGSEATYESGFVIDKFPISRPNLTFSTLTVSNMSPEDSSIYLCSVLDGANYGYTFGSGTRLTVV.

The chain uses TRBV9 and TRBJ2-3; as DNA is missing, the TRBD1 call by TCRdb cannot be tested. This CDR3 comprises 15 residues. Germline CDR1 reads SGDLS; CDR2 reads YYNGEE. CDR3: CASSPFPQDTDTQYF.

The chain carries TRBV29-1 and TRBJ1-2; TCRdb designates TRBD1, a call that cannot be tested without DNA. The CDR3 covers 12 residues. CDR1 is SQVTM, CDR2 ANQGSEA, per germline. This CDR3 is CSVPSNRNGYTF.

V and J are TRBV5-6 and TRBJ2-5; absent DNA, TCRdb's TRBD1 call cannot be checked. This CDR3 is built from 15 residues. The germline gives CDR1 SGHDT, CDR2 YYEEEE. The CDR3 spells CASSLPGAYQETQYF.

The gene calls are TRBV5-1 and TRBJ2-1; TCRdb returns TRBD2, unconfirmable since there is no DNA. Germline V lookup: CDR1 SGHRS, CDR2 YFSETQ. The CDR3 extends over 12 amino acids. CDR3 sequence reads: CASSWTRLEQFF.

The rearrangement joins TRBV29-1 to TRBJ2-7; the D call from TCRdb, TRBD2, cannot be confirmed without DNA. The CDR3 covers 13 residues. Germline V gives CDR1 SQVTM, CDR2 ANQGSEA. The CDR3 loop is CSVDGGTAYEQYF.

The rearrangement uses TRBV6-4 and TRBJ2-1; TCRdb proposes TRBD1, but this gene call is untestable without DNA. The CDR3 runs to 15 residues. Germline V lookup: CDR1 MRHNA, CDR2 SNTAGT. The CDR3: CASSESAGQANEQFF.

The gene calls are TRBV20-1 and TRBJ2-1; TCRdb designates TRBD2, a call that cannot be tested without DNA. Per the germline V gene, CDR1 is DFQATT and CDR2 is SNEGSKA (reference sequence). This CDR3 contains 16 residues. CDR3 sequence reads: CSAEPPGLATYNEQFF.

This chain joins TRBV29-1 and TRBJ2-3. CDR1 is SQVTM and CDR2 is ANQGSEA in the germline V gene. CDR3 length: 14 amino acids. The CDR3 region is CSVEEGASTDTQYF.

CDR3 residues: CASSPDNLVSEQYF. V and J are TRBV5-5 and TRBJ2-7; TCRdb names TRBD2, which stays unverified in the absence of DNA. Germline CDR1 reads SGHKS; CDR2 reads YYEKEE (reference sequence). The CDR3 has 14 residues. The full variable domain, rest sourced from reference TRBV5-5 and TRBJ2-7, is DAGVTQSPTHLIKTRGQQVTLRCSPISGHKSVSWYQQVLGQGPQFIFQYYEKEERGRGNFPDRFSARQFPNYSSELNVNALLLGDSALYLCASSPDNLVSEQYFGPGTRLTVT.